The rows below give T cell receptor beta chains drawn from one sample of a study of kidney transplant recipient with SARS-CoV-2 infection. Via MiXCR, TCRdb re-called the reads, giving one row per CDR3 protein. The sample lists 200,000 to 250,000 distinct CDR3 sequences, around 26% occurring once. The sample here was a blood sample, taken at baseline and between days 110 and 120 from a kidney transplant recipient. These receptors were taken from a male patient aged 30 to 39 who had COVID-19 and was a kidney transplant recipient. Among the T cells, some may be from the graft donor. Both conserved end residues are part of each CDR3. Fields, in order: J gene, D gene, V gene, clone size, CDR3 protein, CDR3 DNA. The D gene is left open where the match is weak. Expanded clones get a size class; other rows say once, few or many, or leave the size out.

TRBJ2-7 TRBD2 TRBV11-2 - CAGSKAGGPYEQYF TGTGCCGGCAGCAAAGCGGGAGGGCCGTACGAGCAGTACTTC
TRBJ1-2 TRBD1 TRBV5-4 many CASSTGTGANYGYTF TGTGCCAGCAGCACGGGGACAGGGGCTAACTATGGCTACACCTTC
TRBJ1-1 - TRBV19 many CASSSGPGGNTEAFF TGTGCCAGTAGTTCCGGGCCCGGCGGGAACACTGAAGCTTTCTTT
TRBJ2-5 - TRBV4-3 few CASSQETGDTQETQYF TGCGCCAGCAGCCAAGAAACGGGGGATACCCAAGAGACCCAGTACTTC
TRBJ2-5 - TRBV6-6 many CASSYGGQQETQYF TGTGCCAGCAGTTACGGTGGGCAGCAAGAGACCCAGTACTTC
TRBJ1-2 - TRBV24-1 few CATSGIASTRKTYGYTF TGTGCCACCAGTGGCATAGCTAGTACCAGAAAGACCTATGGCTACACCTTC
TRBJ1-1 - TRBV7-8 many CASSFSLVGEGTEAFF TGTGCCAGCAGCTTTTCGCTGGTAGGAGAGGGCACTGAAGCTTTCTTT
TRBJ2-7 TRBD2 TRBV30 many CAWSVMTSGIYEQYF TGTGCCTGGAGTGTCATGACTAGCGGGATCTACGAGCAGTACTTC
TRBJ1-1 - TRBV6-2/TRBV6-3 many CASSYSSIRGAFF TGTGCCAGCAGTTACTCGAGTATCCGGGGAGCTTTCTTT
TRBJ1-1 - TRBV7-3 many CASSLGGDLTEAFF TGTGCCAGCAGCTTGGGCGGAGATTTAACTGAAGCTTTCTTT
TRBJ1-4 TRBD1 TRBV5-1 many CASSLGQGDEKLFF TGCGCCAGCAGCCTTGGACAGGGGGATGAAAAACTGTTTTTT
TRBJ2-7 - TRBV9 many CASSPRAQNYEQYF TGTGCCAGCAGCCCCCGGGCTCAGAACTACGAGCAGTACTTC
TRBJ2-3 - TRBV28 few CASRPGSPGARADTQYF TGTGCCAGCAGACCTGGGTCCCCCGGGGCCAGAGCAGATACGCAGTATTTT
TRBJ2-3 TRBD2 TRBV7-3 few CASSLTDIAGSGTDTQYF TGTGCCAGCAGCTTAACGGACATAGCGGGTTCTGGCACAGATACGCAGTATTTT
TRBJ1-6 - TRBV5-1 many CASSLLDSSSYNSPLHF TGCGCCAGCAGCTTGCTCGACTCAAGCTCCTATAATTCACCCCTCCACTTT
TRBJ2-6 - TRBV27 many CASCTGANVLTF TGTGCCAGCTGCACTGGGGCCAACGTCCTGACTTTC
TRBJ1-2 - TRBV23-1 many CASSEDVLRRKTYGYTF TGCGCCAGCAGTGAGGACGTGCTACGCAGAAAGACCTATGGCTACACCTTC
TRBJ2-2 - TRBV11-2 many CASSPRPGELFF TGTGCCAGCAGCCCAAGGCCCGGGGAGCTGTTTTTT
TRBJ2-5 - TRBV7-2 many CASSSPPIRETQYF TGTGCCAGCAGCTCGCCGCCCATCCGGGAGACCCAGTACTTC
TRBJ1-1 - TRBV27 - CASRVGNTEAFF TGTGCCAGCAGGGTAGGAAACACTGAAGCTTTCTTT
TRBJ1-2 TRBD1 TRBV6-6 many CASSYGQGAQNYGYTF TGTGCCAGCAGTTACGGACAGGGGGCGCAAAACTATGGCTACACCTTC
TRBJ2-7 TRBD2 TRBV27 many CASGTRDYEQYF TGTGCCAGCGGGACTAGAGACTACGAGCAGTACTTC
TRBJ1-2 - TRBV5-8 many CASLSDHPRKTYGYTF TGTGCCAGCCTTAGTGATCATCCACGAAAGACCTATGGCTACACCTTC
TRBJ2-1 - TRBV28 few CASSRTFYNEQFF TGTGCCAGCAGTCGGACATTCTACAATGAGCAGTTCTTC
TRBJ2-7 TRBD1 TRBV20-1 many CSAKTGGVYEQYF TGCAGTGCAAAGACAGGGGGCGTGTACGAGCAGTACTTC
TRBJ2-7 - TRBV20-1 many CSARDQTGSYEQYF TGCAGTGCTAGAGACCAAACAGGGAGCTACGAGCAGTACTTC
TRBJ2-3 - TRBV21-1 many CASSMSIATVMQDTQYF TGTGCCAGCAGTATGTCTATAGCTACAGTCATGCAAGATACGCAGTATTTT
TRBJ2-1 - TRBV2 many CASLERSGSYNEQFF TGTGCCAGCTTAGAACGGAGCGGGTCCTACAATGAGCAGTTCTTC
TRBJ1-5 - TRBV11-1 many CASSLDGNQPQHF TGTGCCAGCAGCTTAGACGGTAATCAGCCCCAGCATTTT
TRBJ2-3 - TRBV12-3/TRBV12-4 many CASSLGLDTQYF TGTGCCAGCAGTTTGGGGTTAGATACGCAGTATTTT
TRBJ2-3 - TRBV3-2 many CASSPGGSDTQYF TGTGCCAGCAGCCCCGGGGGGTCAGATACGCAGTATTTT
TRBJ1-2 - TRBV11-3 few CASSYSSDLGKTYGYTF TGTGCCAGCAGCTATAGTAGCGATCTCGGAAAGACCTATGGCTACACCTTC
TRBJ1-2 - TRBV11-2 many CASSGSATSRKTYGYTF TGTGCCAGCAGCGGATCCGCAACAAGCAGAAAGACCTATGGCTACACCTTC
TRBJ2-3 TRBD2 TRBV24-1 few CATSASGNAWYTQYF TGTGCCACCAGCGCTAGCGGAAATGCATGGTATACGCAGTATTTT
TRBJ2-1 TRBD2 TRBV7-2 many CASNPGLASEQFF TGTGCCAGCAACCCGGGACTAGCTTCCGAGCAGTTCTTC
TRBJ1-2 - TRBV5-8 few CASLGNHPRKTYGYTF TGTGCCAGCCTAGGGAATCATCCACGAAAGACCTATGGCTACACCTTC
TRBJ1-2 - TRBV5-5 many CASVAHVSRKTYGYTF TGTGCCAGCGTAGCTCATGTCTCGCGAAAGACCTATGGCTACACCTTC
TRBJ2-5 - TRBV12-3/TRBV12-4 many CASRRTGRDFETQYF TGTGCCAGCAGGCGAACGGGACGGGATTTCGAGACCCAGTACTTC
TRBJ1-6 TRBD1 TRBV13 many CASSSTGTGGSPLHF TGTGCCAGCAGCTCCACCGGGACAGGAGGTTCACCCCTCCACTTT
TRBJ1-2 - TRBV15 many CATSIRLRCGKTYGYTF TGTGCCACCAGCATACGGTTAAGGTGTGGAAAGACCTATGGCTACACCTTC
TRBJ1-1 - TRBV3-1 few CASSSRVPTSIRTEAFF TGTGCCAGCAGCTCGCGGGTTCCCACTTCAATTCGCACTGAAGCTTTCTTT
TRBJ2-3 - TRBV30 many CAWMGSHTDTQYF TGTGCCTGGATGGGCAGCCACACAGATACGCAGTATTTT
TRBJ1-1 TRBD1 TRBV15 few CATSRDRRQGRTEAFF TGTGCCACCAGCAGAGACCGCAGACAGGGCAGGACTGAAGCTTTCTTT
TRBJ1-1 - TRBV2 many CASTGVPNTEAFF TGTGCCAGCACTGGGGTCCCCAACACTGAAGCTTTCTTT
TRBJ2-3 TRBD2 TRBV19 many CASRIAGRSTDTQYF TGTGCCAGTAGAATAGCGGGAAGAAGCACAGATACGCAGTATTTT
TRBJ1-2 - TRBV23-1 many CASSKRSLRRKTYGYTF TGCGCCAGCAGTAAGCGGTCGCTACGCAGAAAGACCTATGGCTACACCTTC
TRBJ2-7 - TRBV15 many CATSTYSPGASSYEQYF TGTGCCACCAGCACGTATTCCCCGGGGGCGAGCTCCTACGAGCAGTACTTC
TRBJ1-2 - TRBV5-1 few CASGLLSVRKTYGYTF TGCGCCAGCGGGTTATTATCGGTTCGAAAGACCTATGGCTACACCTTC
TRBJ1-2 - TRBV6-5 many CASSSRDSMRKTYGYTF TGTGCCAGCAGTTCCCGGGACTCTATGCGAAAGACCTATGGCTACACCTTC